The rows below give T cell receptor beta chains drawn from one sample of a study of technical replicates of blood from a handful of donors. Clones were sequenced by immunoSEQ multiplex PCR, and TCRdb holds only the in-frame ones, with some missing. Here the sample spans roughly 87,000 clones, around 96% being singletons. Source material: T cells isolated from PBMCs. The receptor set was obtained from a human donor in good health. Both conserved end residues are part of each CDR3. D genes are given only for firm matches. Size is stated for part of the rows, as once, few or many counts, or as a class when the clone is expanded.

j_call,d_call,v_call,clone_size,cdr3_aa,cdr3_nt
TRBJ2-5,NA,TRBV6-6,NA,CASSYRETQYF,TGTGCCAGCAGTTACCGAGAGACCCAGTACTTC
TRBJ2-5,TRBD1,TRBV10-1,NA,CASSEGGQKETQYF,TGCGCCAGCAGTGAGGGGGGACAGAAAGAGACCCAGTACTTC
TRBJ2-7,NA,TRBV11-3,NA,CASSYSGQGQEQYF,TGTGCCAGCAGTTATAGCGGGCAGGGGCAAGAGCAGTACTTC
TRBJ2-1,NA,TRBV7-6,NA,CASSLEIADRQFF,TGTGCCAGCAGCTTGGAGATAGCGGATAGACAGTTCTTC
TRBJ1-6,NA,TRBV6-6,NA,CASSYQGNSPLHF,TGTGCCAGCAGTTACCAGGGGAACTCACCCCTCCACTTT
TRBJ2-7,NA,TRBV28,once,CCVDEQYF,TGCTGTGTCGACGAGCAGTACTTC
TRBJ1-2,TRBD1,TRBV29-1,NA,CSVDKRANQGAGYTF,TGCAGCGTTGATAAAAGAGCAAATCAGGGGGCGGGCTACACCTTC
TRBJ1-2,NA,TRBV4-1,NA,CASSHLGAFYTF,TGCGCCAGCAGCCACCTGGGAGCGTTCTACACCTTC
TRBJ2-7,TRBD1,TRBV4-1,NA,CASSHGRTGGAYEQYF,TGCGCCAGCAGCCATGGACGGACAGGGGGCGCGTACGAGCAGTACTTC
TRBJ2-1,NA,TRBV7-9,NA,CASSLAGSSYNEQFF,TGTGCCAGCAGCTTGGCGGGAAGCTCCTACAATGAGCAGTTCTTC
TRBJ2-7,TRBD2,TRBV5-1,NA,CASSLGGTSFYEQYF,TGCGCCAGCAGCTTGGGGGGGACTAGTTTCTACGAGCAGTACTTC
TRBJ2-7,TRBD2,TRBV7-2,NA,CASSISGSAYEQYF,TGTGCCAGCAGCATTAGCGGGAGCGCCTACGAGCAGTACTTC
TRBJ2-7,TRBD1,TRBV28,NA,CASSRQGRDYEQYF,TGTGCCAGCAGTAGACAGGGCCGAGACTACGAGCAGTACTTC
TRBJ1-1,TRBD1,TRBV9,NA,CASSGGTGLTEAFF,TGTGCCAGCAGCGGGGGGACAGGCCTAACTGAAGCTTTCTTT
TRBJ2-7,TRBD1,TRBV19,once,CASSWTGEYEQYF,TGTGCCAGTAGTTGGACAGGGGAGTACGAGCAGTACTTC
TRBJ2-7,NA,TRBV20-1,NA,CSAHYGEQYF,TGCAGTGCGCACTATGGCGAGCAGTACTTC
TRBJ1-5,TRBD1,TRBV7-9,NA,CASSLWDRGRAEPQHF,TGTGCCAGCAGCTTGTGGGACAGGGGACGGGCGGAGCCCCAGCATTTT
TRBJ2-3,TRBD1,TRBV27,NA,CASSDYLTGTTDTQYF,TGTGCCAGCAGCGACTATTTGACAGGGACCACAGATACGCAGTATTTT
TRBJ1-2,NA,TRBV5-1,NA,CASSPQAPLDGYTF,TGCGCCAGCAGCCCCCAGGCCCCATTAGATGGCTACACCTTC
TRBJ1-2,NA,TRBV6-1,NA,CASSESRVVTF,TGTGCCAGCAGTGAATCCAGGGTTGTCACCTTC
TRBJ1-1,NA,TRBV27,NA,CASSLSLGATEAFF,TGTGCCAGCAGTTTATCGCTAGGGGCCACTGAAGCTTTCTTT
TRBJ1-2,NA,TRBV6-5,NA,CASSPRQDDYGYTF,TGTGCCAGCAGTCCGAGACAGGATGACTATGGCTACACCTTC
TRBJ1-1,NA,TRBV6-1,NA,CASSVPTGTGEAFF,TGTGCCAGCAGTGTCCCCACAGGTACTGGGGAAGCTTTCTTT
TRBJ2-7,NA,TRBV6-1,once,CASSVLDSSYEQYF,TGTGCCAGCAGCGTCCTGGACAGCTCCTACGAGCAGTACTTC
TRBJ2-1,NA,TRBV6-1,once,CASSGQRGYEQFF,TGTGCCAGCAGTGGCCAGCGAGGCTATGAGCAGTTCTTC
TRBJ2-3,TRBD1,TRBV9,NA,CASPPGQGTADTQYF,TGTGCCAGCCCCCCGGGACAGGGGACCGCAGATACGCAGTATTTT
TRBJ2-1,NA,TRBV7-9,NA,CASSLFFGPGSYNEQFF,TGTGCCAGCAGCTTATTCTTTGGTCCGGGCTCCTACAATGAGCAGTTCTTC
TRBJ1-1,NA,TRBV11-3,NA,CASSFQFNTEAFF,TGTGCCAGCAGCTTTCAGTTTAACACTGAAGCTTTCTTT